Listed here are 5 T cell receptor beta chains from one sample, sequenced in a study of cytomegalovirus exposure and HLA in healthy donors. The PCR contained 60 Vbeta and 13 Jbeta primers. Method: immunoSEQ multiplex PCR; TCRdb's copy keeps in-frame clones and lacks some. Of roughly 130,000 clones in the sample, approximately 81% were seen once. Material for sequencing was PBMCs. These receptors originate from a man younger than 35 in good health and CMV-seronegative.

The chain joins TRBV7-3 to TRBJ2-1, with 12 bases lining up with TRBD2. The CDR3 loop spans 16 amino acids. Trimming took 4 bases from V and 5 from J; bases not matched to a gene: 6. CDR1 is SGHTA, CDR2 FQGTGA, per germline. The CDR3 here is CASSSLAGGRDNEQFF. CDR3 in DNA: TGTGCCAGCAGCTCTCTAGCGGGAGGGCGGGACAATGAGCAGTTCTTC.

This clone was found a few times. The rearrangement uses TRBV6-5 and TRBJ1-2, with 7 bases matching TRBD1. Germline V lookup: CDR1 MNHEY, CDR2 SVGAGI. The V and J ends lost 7 bases and 6 bases, in that order; junction bases with no gene match: 5. The CDR3 sequence is 12 residues long. The CDR3 here is CASTRQGNGYTF. CDR3 in DNA: TGTGCCAGCACCAGACAGGGTAATGGCTACACCTTC.

The table lists this clone with a few counts. The chain uses TRBV6-6 and TRBJ2-7; a weak D match, TRBD1 (6 bases). The CDR3 length is 14 residues. The V end was cut by 5 bases, the J end by 4 bases, with 15 bases between. Looked up from germline, CDR1 is MNHNY and CDR2 is SVGAGI (reference sequence). The CDR3 DNA is TGTGCCAGCAGTCCCGACCGGGACAAATACGAGCAGTACTTC. Translating it yields CASSPDRDKYEQYF.

V is TRBV20-1 and J is TRBJ1-2; tentative D call: TRBD1 (5 bases). The CDR3 totals 11 residues. Per germline, CDR1 DFQATT and CDR2 SNEGSKA (reference sequence). Trimming removed 5 bases at V and 6 bases at J, with 10 bases between. This CDR3 reads CSASGSNGYTF. The CDR3 bases are TGCAGTGCTTCAGGGTCCAATGGCTACACCTTC.

This chain uses TRBV5-1 with TRBJ2-7; D is perhaps TRBD1 (7 bases). This CDR3 comprises 15 residues. The germline V gene has CDR1 SGHRS and CDR2 YFSETQ. Deletions cut 3 bases from V and 4 bases from J, with 17 bases between. Written as DNA, the CDR3 is TGCGCCAGCAGCTGGTGGAGGGGGCCTTTGTACGAGCAGTACTTC. Translating it yields CASSWWRGPLYEQYF. The whole variable domain, remainder taken from reference TRBV5-1 and TRBJ2-7, is KAGVTQTPRYLIKTRGQQVTLSCSPISGHRSVSWYQQTPGQGLQFLFEYFSETQRNKGNFPGRFSGRQFSNSRSEMNVSTLELGDSALYLCASSWWRGPLYEQYFGPGTRLTVT.